Listed here is a single TCR beta chain. Its cognate antigen has yet to be identified. No base quality values were provided; no much bigger clone lies one nucleotide off. For repertoire sequencing, TCR beta CDR3 regions were amplified from RNA transcripts. A first-round RT-PCR used HTBI primers with the Qiagen OneStep RT-PCR kit, followed by a second-round multiplex PCR, size selection and purification. Libraries were sequenced on an Illumina HiSeq2000 using paired-end 100 bp reads. Per the source publication's procedure: SOAPnuke was used for read processing, and reads with adapters, uncalled bases, a mean Phred below 15, or no exact constant-primer or identifier match were discarded. COPE v1.2.5 was used to merge high-quality paired reads. Each unique nucleotide sequence was defined as a clonotype, and clonotypes were aligned to IMGT TRB V, D and J references with MiTCR v1.1. The analysis was limited to V-J combinations with a frequency above 0.0001, which together covered 99.2% of repertoires. A TCR clonal expansion and chaos score per V-J combination was defined as the ratio of F50 clonal expansion to chaos observed in the TCRdist matrix. Welch's t-statistics and random forest were used to reduce the features to about a dozen V-J combinations, which were then used as input to a naive Bayes classifier. Thyroid-blood repertoire similarity was quantified with the Morisita-Horn index. The public reads were quality trimmed at Q25 with fastp and then assembled into clones with MiXCR by TCRdb, keeping productive beta chains. CDR3 protein sequences are deduplicated, and each keeps its most common genes and DNA. The V and J calls here are based on TCRdb, not the publication. The sample table holds roughly 400,000 distinct CDR3 sequences, of which 15% to 19% were seen once. The ten largest account for 5.5% to 7% of the sample.

A patient counted as having stable hyperthyroidism if there was no progression to ophthalmopathy within 18 months of follow-up. Hyperthyroidism patients were newly diagnosed, with disease duration under 2 months, and aged 18 to 65 years. Patients with other autoimmune diseases, uncontrolled infections, pregnancy or lactation were excluded from the study. Diagnosis was based on clinical symptoms, serum thyroxine, TRAb, thyroid ultrasound and orbital computed tomography. Using Ficoll-Paque density gradient centrifugation, PBMCs were isolated from 9.5 to 10 ml of fresh peripheral blood. Total RNA was extracted with Trizol reagent and quality-checked on an Agilent 2100 Bioanalyzer. CDR1 is given as SGHTA and CDR2 as FQGNSA, both from the germline V gene. Counted from cysteine to phenylalanine, this CDR3 has 11 amino acids. The DNA shown is the 33-base CDR3, in frame from base 1. V lost 10 bases and J lost 8 bases; the stretch between them is 11 bases long.

This sample stems from a study of Graves' ophthalmopathy and Graves' hyperthyroidism (dated by TCRdb to 2017 to 2018). With regard to the full study: Peripheral blood was collected before any treatment was given, at the time of initial diagnosis. To explore V-J signatures that separate ophthalmopathy from hyperthyroidism, a discovery set of about a hundred patients was enrolled, consisting of 43 with ophthalmopathy and under 65 with stable hyperthyroidism. To tell Graves' ophthalmopathy apart from Graves' hyperthyroidism, and to predict which patients would progress to ophthalmopathy, the study relied on TCR beta repertoire signatures. The 100 discovery patients were randomly split 7:3 into training and test sets. In about 6 hyperthyroidism patients, the T-cell repertoire of thyroid tissue was compared with the T-cell repertoire of blood. For independent validation, a separate cohort was made up of about 18 hyperthyroidism patients plus 17 patients who later progressed from hyperthyroidism to ophthalmopathy. In total, some 130 blood samples were TCR-sequenced: around 42 ophthalmopathy, over 70 hyperthyroidism and approximately 17 hyperthyroidism-to-ophthalmopathy patients. Once sampling was done, hyperthyroidism patients were given methimazole at a starting dose of 30 mg daily, while ophthalmopathy patients were given high-dose intravenous methylprednisolone. Overall results and qualifications from the work: Most expanded thyroid clonotypes with frequency above 0.001 were also detected in blood, suggesting blood repertoires may reflect the thyroid immune response. Ophthalmopathy was separated from stable hyperthyroidism by the 13-signature model with 85% to 90% sensitivity and around 81% specificity in cross-validation and with 80%/75% in the test set. In validation, the model predicted ophthalmopathy progression with less than 71% sensitivity and around 72% specificity; approximately 12 predicted patients were CT-confirmed with GO in a median of around 6 months. Sample size was not statistically predetermined, and group allocation was not concealed from the investigators.

What was sequenced was peripheral blood. This TCR derives from a woman under 30 with stable Graves' hyperthyroidism. Donor details come from another sample of the same person, matched by shared clones. The rearrangement combines TRBV7-2 with TRBJ2-2, and possibly TRBD2, on 5 matching bases. In nucleotide form, the sequence is TGTGCCACCCTGAGAGGGGGGGAGCTGTTTTTT. It encodes CATLRGGELFF.